This entry lists 4 T cell receptor beta chains sequenced from one sample in a study of blood T cells in healthy people across ages. Sample-barcoded 5' priming and a J-beta primer mix drove a second PCR of roughly 7 to 11 cycles. TCRdb re-called the 5' RACE reads through MiXCR, storing one row per CDR3 protein. The sample shows 800,000 or so distinct CDR3 sequences, 62% of them seen only once. Source material: blood. The receptors derive from a man aged 25 to 40 in good health.

J is TRBJ1-5 and V is TRBV7-2, with D uncertain. The germline V gene has CDR1 SGHTA and CDR2 FQGNSA. This CDR3 is 15 amino acids long. V was trimmed by 1 base and J by 0 bases, leaving 7 bases between them. CDR3 in DNA: TGTGCCAGCAGCTTAGGAGGGTATAGCAATCAGCCCCAGCATTTT. It codes for CASSLGGYSNQPQHF.

The gene calls are TRBV6-1 and TRBJ1-1; D not resolved. V was shortened by 1 base and J by 1 base, with 13 bases between the two germline ends. The CDR3 has 16 residues. Looked up from germline, CDR1 is MNHNS and CDR2 is SASEGT. The CDR3 protein is CASSEEDSLPNTEAFF. CDR3 coding DNA: TGTGCCAGCAGTGAAGAAGATTCCTTACCGAACACTGAAGCTTTCTTT.

The chain joins TRBV27 to TRBJ2-5; D is undetermined. The germline V gene encodes CDR1 MNHEY and CDR2 SMNVEV (reference sequence). The CDR3 length is 14 residues. Trimming left V 2 bases short and J 2 bases short, with 9 bases between. The CDR3 loop is CASSLRSSQETQYF. The CDR3 DNA is TGTGCCAGCAGTTTACGGTCCTCGCAAGAGACCCAGTACTTC.

The chain is built from TRBV12-3 or TRBV12-4 and TRBJ1-6; 9 bases match TRBD1. J lost 11 bases, V lost 6 bases, and 8 bases had no gene match. This CDR3 comprises 14 residues. The CDR3 sequence is CASRPTGGKTPLHF. The CDR3 bases are TGTGCCAGCAGACCGACAGGGGGGAAAACACCCCTCCACTTT.